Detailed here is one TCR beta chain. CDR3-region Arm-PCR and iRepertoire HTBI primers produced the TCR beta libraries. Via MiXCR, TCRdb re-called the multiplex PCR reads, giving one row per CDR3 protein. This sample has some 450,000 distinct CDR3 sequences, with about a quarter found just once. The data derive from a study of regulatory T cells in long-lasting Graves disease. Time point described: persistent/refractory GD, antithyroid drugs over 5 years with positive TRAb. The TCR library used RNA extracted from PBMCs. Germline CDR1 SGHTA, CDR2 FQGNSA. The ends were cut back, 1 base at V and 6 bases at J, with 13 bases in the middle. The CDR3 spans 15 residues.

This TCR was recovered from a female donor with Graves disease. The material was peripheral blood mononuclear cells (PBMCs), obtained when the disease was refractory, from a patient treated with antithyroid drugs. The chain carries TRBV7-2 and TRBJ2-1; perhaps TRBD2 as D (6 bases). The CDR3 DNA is TGTGCCAGCAGCTTAGTGGGGGGTATAAGCAATGAGCAGTTCTTC. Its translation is CASSLVGGISNEQFF.